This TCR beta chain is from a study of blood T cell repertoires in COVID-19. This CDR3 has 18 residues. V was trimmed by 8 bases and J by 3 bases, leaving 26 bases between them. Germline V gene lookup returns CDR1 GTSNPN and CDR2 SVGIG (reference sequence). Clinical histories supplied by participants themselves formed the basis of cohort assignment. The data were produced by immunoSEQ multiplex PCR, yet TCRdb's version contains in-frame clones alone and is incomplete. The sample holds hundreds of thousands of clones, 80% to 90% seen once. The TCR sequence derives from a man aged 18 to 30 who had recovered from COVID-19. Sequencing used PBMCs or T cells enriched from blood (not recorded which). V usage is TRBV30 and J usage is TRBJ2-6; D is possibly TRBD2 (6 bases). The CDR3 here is CALSGTQTWGYGANVLTF. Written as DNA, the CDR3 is TGTGCCCTGTCAGGGACTCAAACGTGGGGGTATGGGGCCAACGTCCTGACTTTC.